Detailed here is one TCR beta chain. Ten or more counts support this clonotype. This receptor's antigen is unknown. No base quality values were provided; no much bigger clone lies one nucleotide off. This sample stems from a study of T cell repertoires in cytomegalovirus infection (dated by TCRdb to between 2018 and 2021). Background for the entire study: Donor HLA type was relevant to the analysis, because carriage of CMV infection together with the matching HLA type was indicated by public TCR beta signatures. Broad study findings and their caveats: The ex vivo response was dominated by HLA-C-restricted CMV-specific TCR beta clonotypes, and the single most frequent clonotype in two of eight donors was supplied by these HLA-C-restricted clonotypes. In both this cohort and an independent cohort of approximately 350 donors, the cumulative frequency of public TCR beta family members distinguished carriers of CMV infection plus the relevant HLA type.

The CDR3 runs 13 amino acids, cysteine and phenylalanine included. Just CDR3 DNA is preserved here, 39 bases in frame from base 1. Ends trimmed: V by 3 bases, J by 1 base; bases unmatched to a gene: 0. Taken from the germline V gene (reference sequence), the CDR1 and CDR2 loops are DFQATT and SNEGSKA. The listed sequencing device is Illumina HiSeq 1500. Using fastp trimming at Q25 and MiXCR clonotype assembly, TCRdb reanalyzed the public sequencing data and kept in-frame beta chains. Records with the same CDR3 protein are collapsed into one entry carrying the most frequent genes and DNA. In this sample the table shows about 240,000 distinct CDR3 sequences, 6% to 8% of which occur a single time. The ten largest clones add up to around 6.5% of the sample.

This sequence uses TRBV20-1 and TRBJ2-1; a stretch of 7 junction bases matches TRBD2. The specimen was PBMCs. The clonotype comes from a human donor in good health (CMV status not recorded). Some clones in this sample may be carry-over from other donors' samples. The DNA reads TGCAGTGCTAGCGGGGGGTCCTACAATGAGCAGTTCTTC. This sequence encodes CSASGGSYNEQFF.